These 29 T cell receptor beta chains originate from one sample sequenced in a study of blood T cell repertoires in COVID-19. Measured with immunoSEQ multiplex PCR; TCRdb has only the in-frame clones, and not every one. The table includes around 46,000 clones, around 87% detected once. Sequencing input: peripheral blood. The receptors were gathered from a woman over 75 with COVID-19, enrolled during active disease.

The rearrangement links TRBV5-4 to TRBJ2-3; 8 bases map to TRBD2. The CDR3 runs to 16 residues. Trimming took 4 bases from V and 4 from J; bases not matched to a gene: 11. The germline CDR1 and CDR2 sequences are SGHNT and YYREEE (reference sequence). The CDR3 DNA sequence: TGTGCCAGCAGCCCCGGGAGGGGTGGGAGTGCAGATACGCAGTATTTT. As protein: CASSPGRGGSADTQYF.

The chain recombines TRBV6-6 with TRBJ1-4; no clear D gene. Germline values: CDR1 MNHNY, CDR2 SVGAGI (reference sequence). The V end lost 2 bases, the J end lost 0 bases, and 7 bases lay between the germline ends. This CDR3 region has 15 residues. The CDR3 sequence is CASSYRVATNEKLFF. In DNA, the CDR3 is TGTGCCAGCAGTTACCGGGTTGCAACTAATGAAAAACTGTTTTTT.

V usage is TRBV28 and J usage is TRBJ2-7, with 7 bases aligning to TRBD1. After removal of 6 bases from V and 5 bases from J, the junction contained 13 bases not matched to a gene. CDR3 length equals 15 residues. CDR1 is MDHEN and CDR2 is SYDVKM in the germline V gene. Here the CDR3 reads CASSRDSRRPNEQYF. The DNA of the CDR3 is TGTGCCAGCAGCCGGGACAGCCGGCGACCCAACGAGCAGTACTTC. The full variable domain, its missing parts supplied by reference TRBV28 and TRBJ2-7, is DVKVTQSSRYLVKRTGEKVFLECVQDMDHENMFWYRQDPGLGLRLIYFSYDVKMKEKGDIPEGYSVSREKKERFSLILESASTNQTSMYLCASSRDSRRPNEQYFGPGTRLTVT.

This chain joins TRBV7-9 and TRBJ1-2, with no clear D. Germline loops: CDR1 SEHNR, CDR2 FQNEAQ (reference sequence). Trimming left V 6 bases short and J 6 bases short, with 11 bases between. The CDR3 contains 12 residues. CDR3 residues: CASSRYGHGYTF. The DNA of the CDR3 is TGTGCCAGCAGTCGTTATGGGCATGGCTACACCTTC. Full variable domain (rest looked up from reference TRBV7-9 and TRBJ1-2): DTGVSQNPRHKITKRGQNVTFRCDPISEHNRLYWYRQTLGQGPEFLTYFQNEAQLEKSRLLSDRFSAERPKGSFSTLEIQRTEQGDSAMYLCASSRYGHGYTFGSGTRLTVV.

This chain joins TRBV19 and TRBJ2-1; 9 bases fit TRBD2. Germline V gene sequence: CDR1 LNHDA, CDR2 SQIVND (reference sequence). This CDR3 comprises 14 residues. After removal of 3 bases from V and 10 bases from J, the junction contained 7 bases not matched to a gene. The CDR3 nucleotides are TGTGCCAGTAGTATCGTAGCGGGAGTTGGCGAGCAGTTCTTC. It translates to CASSIVAGVGEQFF.

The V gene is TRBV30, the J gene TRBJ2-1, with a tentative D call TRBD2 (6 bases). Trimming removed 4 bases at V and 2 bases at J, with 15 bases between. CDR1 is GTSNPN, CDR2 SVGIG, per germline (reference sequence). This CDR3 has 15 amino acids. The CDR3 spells CAWITPQRAYNEQFF. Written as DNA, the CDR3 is TGTGCCTGGATCACCCCTCAGCGGGCCTACAATGAGCAGTTCTTC.

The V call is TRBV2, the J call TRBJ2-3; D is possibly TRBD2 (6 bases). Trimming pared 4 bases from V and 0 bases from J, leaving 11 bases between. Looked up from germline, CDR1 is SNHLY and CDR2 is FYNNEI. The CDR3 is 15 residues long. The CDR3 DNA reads TGTGCCAGCAGTGGTTTTGGGACTAGCACAGATACGCAGTATTTT. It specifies CASSGFGTSTDTQYF.

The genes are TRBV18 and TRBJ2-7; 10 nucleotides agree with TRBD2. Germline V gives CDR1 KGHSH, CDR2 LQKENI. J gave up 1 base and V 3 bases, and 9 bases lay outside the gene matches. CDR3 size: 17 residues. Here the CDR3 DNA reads TGTGCCAGCTCACCCCTGCGTGGACTAGCGGAATCCTACGAGCAGTACTTC. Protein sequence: CASSPLRGLAESYEQYF.

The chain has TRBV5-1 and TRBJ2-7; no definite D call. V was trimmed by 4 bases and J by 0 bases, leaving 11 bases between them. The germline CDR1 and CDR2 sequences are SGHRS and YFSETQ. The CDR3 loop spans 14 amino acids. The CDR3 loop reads CASSAYTSSYEQYF. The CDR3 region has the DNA TGCGCCAGCAGCGCTTACACCAGCTCCTACGAGCAGTACTTC. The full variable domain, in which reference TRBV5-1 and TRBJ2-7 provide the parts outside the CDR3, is KAGVTQTPRYLIKTRGQQVTLSCSPISGHRSVSWYQQTPGQGLQFLFEYFSETQRNKGNFPGRFSGRQFSNSRSEMNVSTLELGDSALYLCASSAYTSSYEQYFGPGTRLTVT.

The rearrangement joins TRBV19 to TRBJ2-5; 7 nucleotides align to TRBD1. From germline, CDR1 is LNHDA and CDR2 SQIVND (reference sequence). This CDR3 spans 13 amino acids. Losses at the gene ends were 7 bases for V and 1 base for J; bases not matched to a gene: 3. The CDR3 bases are TGTGCCAGTAAGGACAGGACCCAAGAGACCCAGTACTTC. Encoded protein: CASKDRTQETQYF.

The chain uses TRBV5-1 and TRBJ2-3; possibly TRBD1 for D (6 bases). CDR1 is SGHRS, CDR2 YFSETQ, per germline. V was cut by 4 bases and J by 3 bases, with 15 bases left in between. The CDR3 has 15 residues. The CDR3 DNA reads TGCGCCAGCAGCCTGGGGCCCACAGGGACAGATACGCAGTATTTT. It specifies CASSLGPTGTDTQYF.

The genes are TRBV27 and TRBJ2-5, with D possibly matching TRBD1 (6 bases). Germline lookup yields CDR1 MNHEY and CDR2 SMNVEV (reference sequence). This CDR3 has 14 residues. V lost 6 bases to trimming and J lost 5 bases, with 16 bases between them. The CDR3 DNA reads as TGTGCCAGCAGGAAACAGGGATATTCGGAGACCCAGTACTTC. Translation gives CASRKQGYSETQYF.

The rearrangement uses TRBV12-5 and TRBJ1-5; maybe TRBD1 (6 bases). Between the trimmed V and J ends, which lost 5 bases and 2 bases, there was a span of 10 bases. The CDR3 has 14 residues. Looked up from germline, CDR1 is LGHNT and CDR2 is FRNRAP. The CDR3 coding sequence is TGTGCTAGTGGTCGGGGACACCGCAATCAGCCCCAGCATTTT. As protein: CASGRGHRNQPQHF.

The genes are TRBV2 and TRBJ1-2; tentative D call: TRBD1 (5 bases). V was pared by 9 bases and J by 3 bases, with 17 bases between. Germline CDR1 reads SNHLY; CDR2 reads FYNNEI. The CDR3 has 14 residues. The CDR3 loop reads CAREEGRSHYGYTF. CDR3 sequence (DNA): TGTGCCAGGGAGGAGGGGCGGAGCCACTATGGCTACACCTTC.

CDR3: CASSHRLAAIQETQYF. Written as DNA, the CDR3 is TGTGCCAGCAGCCATCGACTAGCGGCCATCCAAGAGACCCAGTACTTC. V is TRBV14 and J is TRBJ2-5; 9 bases map to TRBD2. The germline V gene has CDR1 SGHDN and CDR2 FVKESK. This CDR3 contains 16 residues. Unmatched junction bases numbered 6, after V lost 3 bases and J lost 1 base. The variable domain in full, with the rest retrieved from reference TRBV14 and TRBJ2-5, is EAGVTQFPSHSVIEKGQTVTLRCDPISGHDNLYWYRRVMGKEIKFLLHFVKESKQDESGMPNNRFLAERTGGTYSTLKVQPAELEDSGVYFCASSHRLAAIQETQYFGPGTRLLVL.

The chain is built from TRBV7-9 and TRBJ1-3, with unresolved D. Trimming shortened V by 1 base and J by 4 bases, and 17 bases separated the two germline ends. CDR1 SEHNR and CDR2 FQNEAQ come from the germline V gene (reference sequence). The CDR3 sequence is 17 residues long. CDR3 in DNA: TGTGCCAGCAGCTTAGTATACGTCCCATCGGGAGGAAACACCATATATTTT. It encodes CASSLVYVPSGGNTIYF.

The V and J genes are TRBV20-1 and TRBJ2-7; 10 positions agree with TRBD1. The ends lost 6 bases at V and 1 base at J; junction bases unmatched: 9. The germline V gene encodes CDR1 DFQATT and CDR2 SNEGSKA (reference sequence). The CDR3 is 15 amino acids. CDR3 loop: CSASSGTGVSYEQYF. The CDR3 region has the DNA TGCAGTGCAAGTTCCGGGACAGGGGTTTCCTACGAGCAGTACTTC.

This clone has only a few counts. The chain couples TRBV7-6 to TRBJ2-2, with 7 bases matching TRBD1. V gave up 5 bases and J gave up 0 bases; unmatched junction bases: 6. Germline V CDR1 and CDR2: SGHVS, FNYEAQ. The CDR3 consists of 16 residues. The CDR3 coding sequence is TGTGCCAGCAGCACCCCGGGACAGACGAACACCGGGGAGCTGTTTTTT. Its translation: CASSTPGQTNTGELFF.

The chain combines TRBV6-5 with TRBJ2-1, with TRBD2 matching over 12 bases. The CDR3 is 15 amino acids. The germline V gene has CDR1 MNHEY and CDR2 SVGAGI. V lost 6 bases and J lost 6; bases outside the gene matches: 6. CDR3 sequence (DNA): TGTGCCAGCAGACCGACTAGCGGGAGTCGCAATGAGCAGTTCTTC. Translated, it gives CASRPTSGSRNEQFF.

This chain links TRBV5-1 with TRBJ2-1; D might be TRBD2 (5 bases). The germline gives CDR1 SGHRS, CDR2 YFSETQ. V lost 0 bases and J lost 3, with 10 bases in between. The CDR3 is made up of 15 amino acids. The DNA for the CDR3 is TGCGCCAGCAGCTTGGCGGCGGGCTTCTACAATGAGCAGTTCTTC. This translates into CASSLAAGFYNEQFF.

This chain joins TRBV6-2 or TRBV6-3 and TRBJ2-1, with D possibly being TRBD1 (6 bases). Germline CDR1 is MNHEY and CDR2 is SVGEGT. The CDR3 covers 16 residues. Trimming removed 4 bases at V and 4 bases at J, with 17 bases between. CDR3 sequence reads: CASSSPWGRLYNEQFF. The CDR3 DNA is TGTGCCAGCAGTTCCCCCTGGGGGCGGCTATACAATGAGCAGTTCTTC.

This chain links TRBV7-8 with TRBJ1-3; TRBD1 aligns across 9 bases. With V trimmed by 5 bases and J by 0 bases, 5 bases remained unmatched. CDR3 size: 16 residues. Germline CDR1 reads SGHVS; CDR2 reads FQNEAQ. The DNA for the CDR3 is TGTGCCAGCAGCCTCAGGACAGGGGACTCTGGAAACACCATATATTTT. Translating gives CASSLRTGDSGNTIYF. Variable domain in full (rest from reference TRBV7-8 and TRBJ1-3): GAGVSQSPRYKVAKRGQDVALRCDPISGHVSLFWYQQALGQGPEFLTYFQNEAQLDKSGLPSDRFFAERPEGSVSTLKIQRTQQEDSAVYLCASSLRTGDSGNTIYFGEGSWLTVV.

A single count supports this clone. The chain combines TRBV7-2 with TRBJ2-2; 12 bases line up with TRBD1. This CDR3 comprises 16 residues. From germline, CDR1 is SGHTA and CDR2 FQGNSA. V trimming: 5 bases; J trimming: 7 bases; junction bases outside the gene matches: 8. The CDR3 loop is CASSPFGTGGGGELFF. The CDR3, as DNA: TGTGCCAGCAGCCCATTTGGGACAGGGGGCGGCGGGGAGCTGTTTTTT.

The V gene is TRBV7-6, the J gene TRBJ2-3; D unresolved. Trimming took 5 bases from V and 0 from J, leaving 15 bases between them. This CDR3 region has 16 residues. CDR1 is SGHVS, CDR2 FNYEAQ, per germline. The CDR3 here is CASSPRSRTSTDTQYF. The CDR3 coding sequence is TGTGCCAGCAGCCCCCGTTCGAGAACTAGCACAGATACGCAGTATTTT.

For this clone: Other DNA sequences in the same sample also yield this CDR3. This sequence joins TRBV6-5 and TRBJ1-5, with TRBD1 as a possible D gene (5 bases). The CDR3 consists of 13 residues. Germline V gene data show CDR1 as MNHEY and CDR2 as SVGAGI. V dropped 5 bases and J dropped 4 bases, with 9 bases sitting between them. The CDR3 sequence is CASSRQGNQPQHF. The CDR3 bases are TGTGCCAGCAGTCGTCAGGGTAATCAGCCCCAGCATTTT.

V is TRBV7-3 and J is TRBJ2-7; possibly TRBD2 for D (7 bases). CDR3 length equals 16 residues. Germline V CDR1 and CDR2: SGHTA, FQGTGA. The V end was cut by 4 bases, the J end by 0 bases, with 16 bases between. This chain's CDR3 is CASSSQGGGISYEQYF. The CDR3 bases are TGTGCCAGCAGCTCCCAAGGGGGGGGGATCTCCTACGAGCAGTACTTC.

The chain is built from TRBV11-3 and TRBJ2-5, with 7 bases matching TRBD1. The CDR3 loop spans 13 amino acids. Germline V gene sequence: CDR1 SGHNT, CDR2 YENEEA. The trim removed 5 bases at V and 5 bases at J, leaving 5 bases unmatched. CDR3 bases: TGTGCCAGCAGCCAACAGGGGCGGGAGACCCAGTACTTC. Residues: CASSQQGRETQYF.

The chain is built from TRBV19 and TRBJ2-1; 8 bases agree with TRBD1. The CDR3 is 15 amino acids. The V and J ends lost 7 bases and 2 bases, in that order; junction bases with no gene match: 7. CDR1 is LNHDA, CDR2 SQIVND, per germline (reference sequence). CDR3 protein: CASIPTGGTYNEQFF. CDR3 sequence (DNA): TGTGCCAGTATCCCCACAGGGGGGACCTACAATGAGCAGTTCTTC. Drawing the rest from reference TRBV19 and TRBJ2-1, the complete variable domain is DGGITQSPKYLFRKEGQNVTLSCEQNLNHDAMYWYRQDPGQGLRLIYYSQIVNDFQKGDIAEGYSVSREKKESFPLTVTSAQKNPTAFYLCASIPTGGTYNEQFFGPGTRLTVL.

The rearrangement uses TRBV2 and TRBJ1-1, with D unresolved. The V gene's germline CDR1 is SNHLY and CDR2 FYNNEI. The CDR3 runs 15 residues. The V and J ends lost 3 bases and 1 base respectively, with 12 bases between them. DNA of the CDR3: TGTGCCAGCAGTGACCGGCAGGCCCGGAACACTGAAGCTTTCTTT. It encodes CASSDRQARNTEAFF. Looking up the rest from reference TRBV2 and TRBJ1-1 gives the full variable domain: EPEVTQTPSHQVTQMGQEVILRCVPISNHLYFYWYRQILGQKVEFLVSFYNNEISEKSEIFDDQFSVERPDGSNFTLKIRSTKLEDSAMYFCASSDRQARNTEAFFGQGTRLTVV.